These 21 T cell receptor beta chains share one sample of origin, sequenced in a study of blood T cell repertoires in COVID-19. Method: immunoSEQ multiplex PCR; TCRdb's copy keeps in-frame clones and lacks some. This sample has 300,000 to 400,000 clones; about 87% occur once, and the top ten carry around 9.9%. The sample taken for sequencing was peripheral blood. These receptors all come from a young man with COVID-19, enrolled during active disease.

The CDR3 loop is CASSSEAVGTEAFF. The CDR3 DNA reads TGTGCCAGCAGCTCGGAGGCCGTCGGCACTGAAGCTTTCTTT. The chain carries TRBV7-9 and TRBJ1-1, with D hard to call. The germline V gene encodes CDR1 SEHNR and CDR2 FQNEAQ (reference sequence). V was trimmed by 4 bases and J by 4 bases, leaving 13 bases between them. The CDR3 sequence is 14 residues long. The full variable domain, in which reference TRBV7-9 and TRBJ1-1 provide the parts outside the CDR3, is DTGVSQNPRHKITKRGQNVTFRCDPISEHNRLYWYRQTLGQGPEFLTYFQNEAQLEKSRLLSDRFSAERPKGSFSTLEIQRTEQGDSAMYLCASSSEAVGTEAFFGQGTRLTVV.

The genes are TRBV2 and TRBJ1-1; 8 bases agree with TRBD1. V lost 5 bases and J lost 7; bases outside the gene matches: 3. The CDR3 has 12 amino acids. Germline CDR1 is SNHLY and CDR2 is FYNNEI. The CDR3 is CASSLDRGEAFF. The CDR3 nucleotides are TGTGCCAGCAGTCTCGACAGGGGTGAAGCTTTCTTT.

The chain employs TRBV27 and TRBJ2-2; the D gene is possibly TRBD1 (5 bases). Germline CDR1 and CDR2: MNHEY and SMNVEV (reference sequence). With 3 bases removed from V and 5 bases from J, the gap between germline ends came to 7 bases. The CDR3 covers 13 residues. The chain's CDR3 is CASSFSGTGELFF. Written as DNA, the CDR3 is TGTGCCAGCAGTTTCTCAGGGACCGGGGAGCTGTTTTTT.

The V call is TRBV4-3, the J call TRBJ2-1; D is unresolved. CDR1 is LGHNA, CDR2 YSLEER, per germline. The CDR3 is 14 residues long. Trimming removed 3 bases at V and 8 bases at J, with 14 bases between. CDR3 residues: CASSHDEQVYEQFF. CDR3 nucleotides: TGCGCCAGCAGCCATGATGAGCAAGTGTATGAGCAGTTCTTC.

This chain links TRBV10-1 with TRBJ2-7; TRBD2 aligns across 11 bases. V was pared by 0 bases and J by 3 bases, with 1 base of the junction left unmatched. Germline values: CDR1 WNHNN, CDR2 SYGVQD (reference sequence). The CDR3 totals 15 residues. In DNA form, the CDR3 reads TGCGCCAGCAGTGAGTCGGGACTAGCGGTCTACGAGCAGTACTTC. Protein: CASSESGLAVYEQYF.

This chain connects TRBV7-9 to TRBJ1-2; TRBD1 aligns across 8 bases. This CDR3 region has 16 residues. The V and J ends lost 2 bases and 2 bases, in that order; junction bases with no gene match: 7. The V gene's germline CDR1 is SEHNR and CDR2 FQNEAQ (reference sequence). Here the CDR3 reads CASSLNIRTGNYGYTF. CDR3 bases: TGTGCCAGCAGCTTAAATATAAGGACAGGGAACTATGGCTACACCTTC.

This chain connects TRBV30 to TRBJ2-1; 7 positions match TRBD2. The CDR3 sequence is 13 residues long. Germline V gene data show CDR1 as GTSNPN and CDR2 as SVGIG (reference sequence). Trimming cost V 6 bases and J 8 bases; bases outside gene matches: 10. The CDR3 reads CACLTSLRDEQFF. The DNA of the CDR3 is TGTGCCTGCTTGACTAGCCTACGCGATGAGCAGTTCTTC.

V gene TRBV11-2 combines with J gene TRBJ2-3, with a weak D call TRBD1 (7 bases). With 5 bases removed from V and 0 bases from J, the gap between germline ends came to 24 bases. The CDR3 extends over 19 amino acids. Germline assignment: CDR1 SGHAT and CDR2 FQNNGV. The CDR3 region is CASSPEEGAGFSSTDTQYF. The CDR3 nucleotides read TGTGCCAGCAGCCCTGAGGAGGGGGCCGGGTTCTCTAGCACAGATACGCAGTATTTT.

The chain uses TRBV6-2 or TRBV6-3 and TRBJ1-4, with 7 bases identical to TRBD1. The J segment lost 8 bases and the V segment lost 0 bases, leaving 12 bases of the junction unmatched. Per the germline V gene, CDR1 is MNHEY and CDR2 is SVGEGT. The CDR3 has 17 residues. The CDR3 sequence: CASSYSRDRLQEEKLFF. The CDR3 DNA sequence: TGTGCCAGCAGTTACTCCCGGGACAGACTACAGGAGGAAAAACTGTTTTTT.

The rearrangement joins TRBV7-9 to TRBJ2-6; D unresolved. The CDR3 is 17 amino acids. The V gene's germline CDR1 is SEHNR and CDR2 FQNEAQ (reference sequence). Trimming cost V 2 bases and J 4 bases, with 15 bases left between them. Here the CDR3 reads CASSLRLVTAGANVLTF. The CDR3 nucleotides read TGTGCCAGCAGCTTAAGGTTGGTCACAGCCGGGGCCAACGTCCTGACTTTC.

The J gene is TRBJ2-1, the V gene TRBV19; 7 bases are a match to TRBD2. The CDR3 has 15 amino acids. The J segment lost 1 base and the V segment lost 6 bases, leaving 6 bases of the junction unmatched. Germline loops: CDR1 LNHDA, CDR2 SQIVND (reference sequence). CDR3 sequence reads: CASRKRTSSYNEQFF. The CDR3 bases are TGTGCCAGTAGGAAGCGGACTAGTTCCTACAATGAGCAGTTCTTC.

The chain uses TRBV7-9 and TRBJ2-7; 7 nucleotides line up with TRBD2. Germline V gene data show CDR1 as SEHNR and CDR2 as FQNEAQ (reference sequence). The CDR3 covers 15 residues. V shed 5 bases, J shed 3 bases, and the junction held 10 bases outside the gene matches. The CDR3 spells CASSPLGGDRYEQYF. Here the CDR3 DNA reads TGTGCCAGCAGCCCTTTGGGAGGGGACCGCTACGAGCAGTACTTC.

The gene calls are TRBV5-4 and TRBJ2-5; 7 bases are shared with TRBD2. Germline CDR1 reads SGHNT; CDR2 reads YYREEE (reference sequence). This CDR3 has 14 residues. Losses at the gene ends were 0 bases for V and 2 bases for J; bases not matched to a gene: 1. The CDR3: CASSLAAGQETQYF. In DNA, the CDR3 is TGTGCCAGCAGCTTGGCAGCGGGGCAAGAGACCCAGTACTTC. The whole variable domain, filled in from reference TRBV5-4 and TRBJ2-5, reads ETGVTQSPTHLIKTRGQQVTLRCSSQSGHNTVSWYQQALGQGPQFIFQYYREEENGRGNFPPRFSGLQFPNYSSELNVNALELDDSALYLCASSLAAGQETQYFGPGTRLLVL.

This clone appeared a single time. The chain couples TRBV4-2 to TRBJ1-5; a weak D match, TRBD1 (5 bases). This CDR3 comprises 16 residues. CDR1 is LGHNA, CDR2 YNFKEQ, per germline. V was trimmed by 1 base and J by 6 bases, leaving 16 bases between them. The CDR3 sequence: CASSQVVQAGGQPQHF. DNA of the CDR3: TGTGCCAGCAGCCAAGTTGTACAGGCGGGGGGTCAGCCCCAGCATTTT.

This rearrangement joins TRBV7-3 to TRBJ2-7; 9 bases line up with TRBD2. Per the germline V gene, CDR1 is SGHTA and CDR2 is FQGTGA. With V trimmed by 1 base and J by 2 bases, 3 bases remained unmatched. CDR3 length: 15 residues. CDR3: CASSLKAGGAYEQYF. The CDR3 DNA follows: TGTGCCAGCAGCTTAAAAGCGGGGGGCGCCTACGAGCAGTACTTC.

The chain recombines TRBV6-5 with TRBJ1-1, with a tentative D call TRBD1 (5 bases). The CDR3 spans 12 residues. V was clipped by 10 bases and J by 1 base, with 10 bases between them. CDR1 is MNHEY, CDR2 SVGAGI, per germline. The CDR3 spells CANGQGNTEAFF. CDR3 DNA: TGTGCCAACGGGCAGGGGAACACTGAAGCTTTCTTT.

The rearrangement joins TRBV6-2 or TRBV6-3 to TRBJ2-7, with 9 bases matching TRBD2. The J segment lost 7 bases and the V segment lost 6 bases, leaving 7 bases of the junction unmatched. From germline, CDR1 is MNHEY and CDR2 SVGEGT. The CDR3 is made up of 13 amino acids. CDR3 in amino acids: CASRPSGVKEQYF. The DNA of the CDR3 is TGTGCCAGCAGACCTAGCGGGGTGAAGGAGCAGTACTTC.

The chain is built from TRBV5-1 and TRBJ2-3; 9 bases are shared with TRBD1. Per the germline V gene, CDR1 is SGHRS and CDR2 is YFSETQ. The CDR3 length is 15 residues. J was trimmed by 4 bases and V by 3 bases; bases with no gene match: 6. CDR3 region: CASSSRQGESDTQYF. DNA of the CDR3: TGCGCCAGCAGCTCCCGACAGGGGGAGTCAGATACGCAGTATTTT.

This chain joins TRBV3-1 (or the pseudogene TRBV3-2) and TRBJ1-1, with D tentatively TRBD1 (6 bases). CDR3 length: 15 amino acids. Trimming pared 4 bases from V and 4 bases from J, leaving 16 bases between. Germline V CDR1 and CDR2: LGHDT, YNNKEL (reference sequence). CDR3 sequence reads: CASSPLQGRSTEAFF. The DNA for the CDR3 is TGTGCCAGCAGCCCCCTACAGGGACGGAGCACTGAAGCTTTCTTT.

DNA of the CDR3: TGCGCCAGCAGCTTGACAGAACAGGGCGGCGATACGCAGTATTTT. Translation: CASSLTEQGGDTQYF. The chain couples TRBV5-1 to TRBJ2-3, with D possibly being TRBD1 (6 bases). V lost 1 base and J lost 6, with 15 bases in between. The CDR3 extends over 15 amino acids. From germline, CDR1 is SGHRS and CDR2 YFSETQ. Combining the CDR3 with reference TRBV5-1 and TRBJ2-3 gives the whole variable domain KAGVTQTPRYLIKTRGQQVTLSCSPISGHRSVSWYQQTPGQGLQFLFEYFSETQRNKGNFPGRFSGRQFSNSRSEMNVSTLELGDSALYLCASSLTEQGGDTQYFGPGTRLTVL.

This clone showed up just a few times. Germline is not matched at one junction end, which may reflect a read error. J is TRBJ1-1 and V is TRBV4-2; tentatively, D is TRBD1 (5 bases). This CDR3 is 13 amino acids long. Germline V gene lookup returns CDR1 LGHNA and CDR2 YNFKEQ. CDR3 in DNA: TGTGCCAGCAGCCAAGAAGCACCGGGCAGGGTGGGCTTT. Its protein product is CASSQEAPGRVGF.